Listed below are T cell receptor beta chains from one sample, sequenced in a study of neurological immune-mediated disorders. TCRdb reanalysed the 5' RACE reads using MiXCR and keeps one entry per CDR3 protein. The sample has 85,000 to 100,000 distinct CDR3 sequences, roughly 4% seen once. The sequencing sample was made of PBMCs. These TCRs come from a woman aged 18-29 years with multiple sclerosis. CDR3s include the opening cysteine and the closing phenylalanine or tryptophan. The order of the fields is D gene, clone size, CDR3 length, J gene, V gene, CDR3 protein, CDR3 DNA. D genes are given only for firm matches. A clone size is listed for some rows: how often the clone was seen (once, few, many), or a class if it is expanded.

NA many 14 TRBJ2-2 TRBV6-2/TRBV6-3 CASMQGPNTGELFF TGTGCCAGCATGCAGGGCCCGAACACCGGGGAGCTGTTTTTT
NA many 14 TRBJ1-1 TRBV5-1 CASSWGGVGTEAFF TGCGCCAGCAGTTGGGGGGGCGTGGGCACTGAAGCTTTCTTT
NA many 12 TRBJ2-3 TRBV5-5 CASIQSRNTQYF TGTGCCAGCATACAATCGAGAAATACGCAGTATTTT
NA many 13 TRBJ1-4 TRBV29-1 CSVGGGTNEKLFF TGCAGCGTTGGAGGGGGAACTAATGAAAAACTGTTTTTT
NA many 16 TRBJ1-6 TRBV4-1 CASSQDIGGVGSPLHF TGCGCCAGCAGCCAAGATATAGGAGGGGTCGGTTCACCCCTCCACTTT
NA many 18 TRBJ2-4 TRBV12-3/TRBV12-4 CASSPTGAGGRLRYIQYF TGTGCCAGCAGTCCGACAGGGGCTGGCGGGAGGCTAAGATACATTCAGTACTTC
TRBD2 many 16 TRBJ2-1 TRBV5-1 CASSSAAASGHNEQFF TGCGCCAGCAGCAGCGCGGCGGCTAGCGGACACAATGAGCAGTTCTTC
NA few 13 TRBJ1-2 TRBV20-1 CSASRQTGYGYTF TGCAGTGCTAGCCGGCAGACGGGCTATGGCTACACCTTC
NA few 14 TRBJ2-3 TRBV6-1 CASRERAGTDTQYF TGTGCCAGCAGGGAGAGGGCAGGCACAGATACGCAGTATTTT
NA many 12 TRBJ1-3 TRBV20-1 CSAKGAGNTIYF TGCAGTGCCAAGGGTGCTGGAAACACCATATATTTT
NA NA 11 TRBJ2-1 TRBV18 CASSTVHEQFF TGTGCCAGCTCAACAGTCCATGAGCAGTTCTTC
NA many 13 TRBJ2-7 TRBV27 CASSFYSNYEQYF TGTGCCAGCAGTTTTTACTCCAACTACGAGCAGTACTTC
NA many 16 TRBJ2-5 TRBV5-6 CASRSLYFEGDETQYF TGTGCCAGCAGGTCCCTTTATTTCGAGGGGGACGAGACCCAGTACTTC
NA many 13 TRBJ2-3 TRBV10-2 CASKAGAGDTQYF TGCGCCAGCAAGGCGGGGGCCGGAGATACGCAGTATTTT
NA many 12 TRBJ2-7 TRBV20-1 CSARDRFREQYF TGCAGTGCTAGGGACAGATTTAGGGAGCAGTACTTC
TRBD1 many 14 TRBJ1-2 TRBV20-1 CSARRAGGGYGYTF TGCAGTGCTAGAAGGGCAGGGGGCGGCTATGGCTACACCTTC
TRBD1 many 16 TRBJ2-1 TRBV5-1 CASNQVTGGAYNEQFF TGCGCCAGCAACCAAGTGACAGGGGGCGCCTACAATGAGCAGTTCTTC
NA few 13 TRBJ2-3 TRBV20-1 CSARDPETDTQYF TGCAGTGCTAGAGACCCAGAAACAGATACGCAGTATTTT
TRBD2 many 16 TRBJ2-1 TRBV11-2 CASRPLAGGPGHEQFF TGTGCCAGCAGACCACTAGCGGGGGGGCCGGGACATGAGCAGTTCTTC
TRBD2 many 14 TRBJ2-1 TRBV5-1 CASRRPGGPGEQFF TGCGCCAGCCGCCGCCCGGGGGGGCCGGGTGAGCAGTTCTTC
TRBD1 many 17 TRBJ1-3 TRBV5-1 CASTPGQVFFSGNTIYF TGCGCCAGCACCCCGGGACAGGTGTTTTTCTCTGGAAACACCATATATTTT
NA NA 13 TRBJ2-5 TRBV20-1 CSASGLDGETQYF TGCAGTGCTAGTGGTCTAGATGGGGAGACCCAGTACTTC
TRBD2 many 18 TRBJ2-1 TRBV4-2 CASSQAGTSGSATDEQFF TGTGCCAGCAGCCAAGCCGGGACTAGCGGGAGCGCTACGGATGAGCAGTTCTTC
TRBD1 many 13 TRBJ2-7 TRBV29-1 CSVVPRGLYEQYF TGCAGCGTTGTCCCCAGGGGGCTCTACGAGCAGTACTTC
TRBD1 many 18 TRBJ1-5 TRBV4-1 CASSQDLTGGESNQPQHF TGCGCCAGCAGCCAAGATCTTACAGGGGGTGAAAGCAATCAGCCCCAGCATTTT
NA many 14 TRBJ1-1 TRBV5-1 CASSLVAPNTEAFF TGCGCCAGCAGCTTGGTTGCTCCGAACACTGAAGCTTTCTTT
TRBD1 NA 15 TRBJ1-4 TRBV5-1 CASRPPGQGKEKLFF TGCGCCAGCAGACCTCCGGGACAGGGGAAAGAAAAACTGTTTTTT
TRBD1 many 15 TRBJ1-1 TRBV5-1 CASSLDGQGNTEAFF TGCGCCAGCAGCTTGGACGGACAGGGGAACACTGAAGCTTTCTTT
NA many 15 TRBJ1-1 TRBV5-6 CASSVLLWGNTEAFF TGTGCCAGCAGTGTGCTTCTGTGGGGAAACACTGAAGCTTTCTTT
TRBD1 few 16 TRBJ2-1 TRBV20-1 CSAKAPGQGSYNEQFF TGCAGTGCTAAGGCACCGGGACAGGGGTCCTACAATGAGCAGTTCTTC
NA many 16 TRBJ2-2 TRBV10-3 CATQHGQPSNTGELFF TGTGCCACCCAACACGGACAACCATCGAACACCGGGGAGCTGTTTTTT
TRBD1 many 17 TRBJ2-3 TRBV10-3 CATTPGQGRDGTDTQYF TGTGCCACGACGCCGGGACAGGGGAGGGACGGCACAGATACGCAGTATTTT
TRBD1 many 14 TRBJ1-2 TRBV6-6 CASSYDRGLGGYTF TGTGCCAGCAGTTATGACAGGGGGCTCGGTGGCTACACCTTC
NA many 15 TRBJ2-7 TRBV20-1 CSARSSEGQAYEQYF TGCAGTGCTAGAAGTTCGGAGGGCCAAGCCTACGAGCAGTACTTC
TRBD2 many 15 TRBJ2-5 TRBV12-3/TRBV12-4 CASAGLAGGPQTQYF TGTGCCAGCGCGGGACTAGCGGGAGGTCCGCAGACCCAGTACTTC
NA NA 15 TRBJ2-4 TRBV12-3/TRBV12-4 CASSGDGIAKNIRYF TGTGCCAGCAGCGGAGACGGAATAGCCAAAAACATTCGGTACTTC
NA many 14 TRBJ2-3 TRBV3-1 CASSRDTGPDTQYF TGTGCCAGCAGCCGGGACACGGGCCCAGATACGCAGTATTTT
TRBD1 many 14 TRBJ1-2 TRBV24-1 CATSEYDRDDGYTF TGTGCCACCAGTGAATACGACAGGGATGATGGCTACACCTTC
TRBD1 many 19 TRBJ2-1 TRBV5-1 CASSLKHGMGTGNYNEQFF TGCGCCAGCAGCCTGAAGCATGGAATGGGGACAGGGAATTACAATGAGCAGTTCTTC
NA many 13 TRBJ1-2 TRBV7-9 CASSRIGDGGYTF TGTGCCAGCAGCCGGATAGGGGACGGTGGCTACACCTTC
NA many 16 TRBJ1-2 TRBV7-9 CASSSPQGGGGYGYTF TGTGCCAGCAGCTCCCCTCAAGGGGGGGGAGGCTATGGCTACACCTTC
NA many 14 TRBJ2-5 TRBV12-3/TRBV12-4 CASSLDLMMETQYF TGTGCCAGCAGCCTTGACTTGATGATGGAGACCCAGTACTTC
NA NA 14 TRBJ1-1 TRBV7-8 CASSAGRTNTEAFF TGTGCCAGCAGCGCGGGACGGACGAACACTGAAGCTTTCTTT
NA many 14 TRBJ1-1 TRBV7-9 CASSLRGGAVEAFF TGTGCCAGCAGCCTGAGAGGGGGGGCCGTTGAAGCTTTCTTT